This entry lists 10 T cell receptor beta chains sequenced from one sample in a study of T cell repertoires in ileal Crohn's disease. Profiling relied on immunoSEQ multiplex PCR, and the TCRdb table lists in-frame clones only, not all of them. The sample yields tens of thousands of clones, roughly three quarters seen once. Source material: ileal tissue. These receptors were taken from an adult with Crohn's disease.

For the CDR3, the DNA is TGTGCCAGCAGCTTGAGCAGGGGACCATATGGCTACACCTTC. Translation: CASSLSRGPYGYTF. The chain combines TRBV11-3 with TRBJ1-2; D might be TRBD1 (6 bases). The CDR3 covers 14 residues. V shed 3 bases and J shed 5 bases, with 13 bases lying between them. Germline CDR1 reads SGHNT; CDR2 reads YENEEA. Variable domain in full (rest from reference TRBV11-3 and TRBJ1-2): EAGVVQSPRYKIIEKKQPVAFWCNPISGHNTLYWYLQNLGQGPELLIRYENEEAVDDSQLPKDRFSAERLKGVDSTLKIQPAELGDSAVYLCASSLSRGPYGYTFGSGTRLTVV.

CDR3 DNA sequence: TGTGCCAGTAGTATTCGTAGTACAGGGGGCGCGTACGAGCAGTACTTC. Its protein is CASSIRSTGGAYEQYF. The chain links TRBV19 to TRBJ2-5, with TRBD1 identical over 9 bases. The DNA end favors TRBJ2-7, so the J call may be wrong. From germline, CDR1 is LNHDA and CDR2 SQIVND (reference sequence). The CDR3 sequence is 16 residues long.

CDR3 protein: CASSGGPYSPLHF. The DNA for the CDR3 is TGTGCCAGCAGCGGGGGCCCCTATTCACCCCTCCACTTT. This chain joins TRBV9 and TRBJ1-6; perhaps TRBD1 as D (5 bases). Trimming shortened V by 3 bases and J by 8 bases, and 9 bases separated the two germline ends. CDR3 length: 13 residues. Germline V gives CDR1 SGDLS, CDR2 YYNGEE.

The table lists this clone with a few counts. The gene calls are TRBV5-4 and TRBJ1-4; maybe TRBD1 (6 bases). Germline V gene sequence: CDR1 SGHNT, CDR2 YYREEE (reference sequence). The CDR3 covers 15 residues. The V and J ends lost 4 bases and 8 bases respectively, with 18 bases between them. The CDR3 DNA is TGTGCCAGCAGCCCCGGGGGGGCACACGGCGAAAAACTGTTTTTT. This gives the protein CASSPGGAHGEKLFF.

This clone was found a few times. The chain is built from TRBV11-3 and TRBJ2-7; the match to TRBD1 covers 9 bases. The CDR3 spans 13 residues. Trimming at V came to 5 bases and at J to 7 bases, leaving 6 bases not matched to a gene. Germline CDR1 is SGHNT and CDR2 is YENEEA. The CDR3 DNA reads TGTGCCAGCAGCCCTGGGGACAGGGAGGAGCAGTACTTC. This sequence encodes CASSPGDREEQYF.

The gene calls are TRBV27 and TRBJ2-2; TRBD2 might be the D (6 bases). V was trimmed by 3 bases and J by 3 bases, leaving 8 bases between them. The CDR3 consists of 14 residues. Germline V gene sequence: CDR1 MNHEY, CDR2 SMNVEV (reference sequence). This CDR3 is CASSLEGHTGELFF. The CDR3, as DNA: TGTGCCAGCAGTTTGGAGGGACACACCGGGGAGCTGTTTTTT.

The rearrangement uses TRBV27 and TRBJ2-7, with no clear D. V lost 3 bases and J 2 bases, leaving 8 bases between the germline ends. Germline V CDR1 and CDR2: MNHEY, SMNVEV (reference sequence). The length of the CDR3 is 13 residues. CDR3: CASSFNGAYEQYF. Here the CDR3 DNA reads TGTGCCAGCAGTTTTAACGGAGCCTACGAGCAGTACTTC.

This clone was found once. The gene calls are TRBV5-1 and TRBJ1-1; D is unclear. This CDR3 region has 16 residues. Germline V gene lookup returns CDR1 SGHRS and CDR2 YFSETQ. Trimming cost V 0 bases and J 3 bases, with 15 bases left between them. The CDR3 nucleotides are TGCGCCAGCAGCTTGGGAGTGCCCCTCTACTACACTGAAGCTTTCTTT. Encoded protein: CASSLGVPLYYTEAFF.

V usage is TRBV5-1 and J usage is TRBJ2-5; D ambiguous. The J call may be wrong; the DNA end is better matched by TRBJ2-7. CDR3 length: 11 amino acids. Per the germline V gene, CDR1 is SGHRS and CDR2 is YFSETQ. For the CDR3, the DNA is TGCGCCAGCAGCTTGGGCTACGAGCAGTACTTC. Its protein is CASSLGYEQYF.

V and J are TRBV9 and TRBJ2-7; tentative D call: TRBD2 (6 bases). The CDR3 extends over 14 amino acids. Germline V CDR1 and CDR2: SGDLS, YYNGEE. Trimming removed 3 bases at V and 5 bases at J, with 15 bases between. CDR3 sequence reads: CASSARLGGNEQYF. The CDR3 coding sequence is TGTGCCAGCAGCGCCAGGCTCGGGGGTAACGAGCAGTACTTC.